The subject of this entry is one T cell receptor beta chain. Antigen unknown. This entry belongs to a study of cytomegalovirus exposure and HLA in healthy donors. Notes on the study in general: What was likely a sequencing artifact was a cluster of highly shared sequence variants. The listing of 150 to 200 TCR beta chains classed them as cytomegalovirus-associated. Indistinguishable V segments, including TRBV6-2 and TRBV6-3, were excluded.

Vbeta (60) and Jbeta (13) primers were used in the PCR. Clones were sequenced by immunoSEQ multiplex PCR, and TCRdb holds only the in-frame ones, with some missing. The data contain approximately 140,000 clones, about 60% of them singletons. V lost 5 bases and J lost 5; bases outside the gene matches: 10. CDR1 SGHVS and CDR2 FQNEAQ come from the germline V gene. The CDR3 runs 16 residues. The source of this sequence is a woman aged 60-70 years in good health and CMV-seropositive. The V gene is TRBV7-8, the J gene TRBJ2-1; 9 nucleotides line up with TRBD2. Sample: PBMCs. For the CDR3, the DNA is TGTGCCAGCAGCCCTACTCCTAGCGGGACCCACAATGAGCAGTTCTTC. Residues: CASSPTPSGTHNEQFF.